This TCR beta chain appears in the sequencing data of a study of blood T cell repertoires in COVID-19 (TCRdb year 2020). Notes on the research overall: Samples covering the acute and convalescent phases of COVID-19 were provided by collaborators in the United States, Italy and Spain. The prospective study material was composed of cDNA or gDNA derived from T cells, B-cell-depleted T cells, or PBMCs. The dataset comprised deeply sampled blood TCRbeta repertoires from subjects exposed to, actively infected with, or recovered from COVID-19. The repertoires were released in a freely available public database intended as a resource for research on the immune response to SARS-CoV-2. Samples were obtained from the ongoing ImmuneRACE study (first 160 participants) and from about 1,300 subjects provided by 6 global collaborators. The sample metadata nearly always contained a de-identified subject ID, COVID-19 status, age in years and sex. Where available, HLA class I and class II types were taken from metadata supplied by the sample provider and were not determined by assay-based typing. General conclusions and limits of the study: The quantity of clinical and demographic metadata differed by source and by participant and was supplied without curation.

One collaborating source in Seattle enrolled patients while the patients were actively infected and followed the patients over time throughout the course of disease. Each collaborating institution followed its own protocols to collect whole blood in K2EDTA tubes. For TCRbeta analysis, collaborators shipped samples in one of three forms: frozen whole blood, isolated PBMCs, or DNA extracted from either of those sample types. The germline V end is reduced by 2 bases and the J end by 5 bases; junction bases left unmatched: 8. CDR1 and CDR2, looked up from the germline V gene, are MNHEY and SVGAGI. The CDR3 numbers 16 residues from cysteine through phenylalanine. Only the CDR3 portion is preserved as DNA: 48 bases, with reading frame beginning at the first base. Note on this clone: This clone's antigen is unknown. No base qualities exist here, and no much larger clone lies one base off it.

TCRbeta CDR3 regions were amplified from genomic DNA using the immunoSEQ Assay, a bias-controlled multiplex PCR. As for the original processing: Nucleated cell counts per sample were estimated from amplification of reference gene primers within the assay. To quantify the absolute abundance of each unique TCRbeta CDR3 rearrangement, sequence reads were collapsed and filtered. For each sample, productive Simpson clonality was calculated as the square root of Simpson's diversity index across productive rearrangements. TCRdb took this table from immuneACCESS and kept in-frame rearrangements with V and J called. Such tables lack part of the clones; where checked against another copy, unresolved V genes explain under half of the gap, and the rest is unexplained. That table gives V, J and clone size, and the DNA gave D and trimming. The sample profile shows approximately 500,000 clones; 85% to 90% of them were found once. Roughly 7.4% of the sample comes from the top ten.

Recombination linked TRBV6-5 to TRBJ2-3, with TRBD2 identical over 9 junction bases. The sample taken for sequencing was peripheral blood. The TCR comes from a woman aged 45-65 years with COVID-19, enrolled during active disease. CDR3 reads: CASSYVAGGRGDTQYF. The sequenced DNA is TGTGCCAGCAGTTACGTGGCGGGGGGGCGGGGAGATACGCAGTATTTT.